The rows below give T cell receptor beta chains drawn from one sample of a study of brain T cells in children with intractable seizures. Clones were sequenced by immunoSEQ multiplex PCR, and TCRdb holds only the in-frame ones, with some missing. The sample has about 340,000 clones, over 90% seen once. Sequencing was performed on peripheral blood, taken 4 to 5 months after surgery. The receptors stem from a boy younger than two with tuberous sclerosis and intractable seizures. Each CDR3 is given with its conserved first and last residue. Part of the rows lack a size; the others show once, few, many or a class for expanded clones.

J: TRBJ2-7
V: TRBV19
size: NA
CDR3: CASSFQGQSYEQYF

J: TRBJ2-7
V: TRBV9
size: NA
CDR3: CASSVVRGTYEQYF

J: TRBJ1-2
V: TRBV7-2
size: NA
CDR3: CASSLARGSYGYTF

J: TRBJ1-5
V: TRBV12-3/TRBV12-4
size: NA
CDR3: CASSLNNQPQHF

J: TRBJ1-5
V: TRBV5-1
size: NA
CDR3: CASSPDGDRMGQPQHF

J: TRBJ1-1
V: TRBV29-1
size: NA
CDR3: CSARRDTNTEAFF

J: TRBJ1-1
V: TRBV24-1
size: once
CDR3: CATSDSTSVWLNTEAFF

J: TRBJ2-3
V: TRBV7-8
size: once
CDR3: CASSSPASGGTDTDTQYF

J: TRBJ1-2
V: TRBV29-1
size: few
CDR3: CSVRLQENYGYTF

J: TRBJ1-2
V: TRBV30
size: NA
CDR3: CAWSWSGHPPTF

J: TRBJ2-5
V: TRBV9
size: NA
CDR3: CASSVLGGGSLYF

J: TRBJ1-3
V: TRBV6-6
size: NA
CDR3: CASSYRGNTIYF

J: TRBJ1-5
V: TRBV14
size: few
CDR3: CASSQEQPQHF

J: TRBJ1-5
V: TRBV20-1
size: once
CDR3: CSASWGRGNQPQHF

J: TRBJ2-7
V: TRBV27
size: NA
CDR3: CASSLTGFYEQYF

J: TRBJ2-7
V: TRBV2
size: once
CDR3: CASSGRLADSYEQYF

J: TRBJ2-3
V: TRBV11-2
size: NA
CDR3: CASSLEASGRHPQYF

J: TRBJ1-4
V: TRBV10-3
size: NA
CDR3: CAISESGGTATNEKLFF

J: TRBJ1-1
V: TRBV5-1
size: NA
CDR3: CASSLSGMNTEAFF

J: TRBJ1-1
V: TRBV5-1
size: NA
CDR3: CASSFGHKNTEAFF

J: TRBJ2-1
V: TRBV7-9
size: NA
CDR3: CASSPSNEQFF

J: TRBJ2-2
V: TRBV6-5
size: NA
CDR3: CASKIWGRGGELFF

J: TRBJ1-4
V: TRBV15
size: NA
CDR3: CATSSLQGANEKLFF

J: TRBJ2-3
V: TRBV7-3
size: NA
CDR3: CASPTNGLADGTDTQYF

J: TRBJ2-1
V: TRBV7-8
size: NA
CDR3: CASSPRNEQFF

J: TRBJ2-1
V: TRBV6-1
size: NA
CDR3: CASSEFPDRGQFF

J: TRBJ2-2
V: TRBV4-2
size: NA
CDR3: CASSQDQGLAGNTGELFF

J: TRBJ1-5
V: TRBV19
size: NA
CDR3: CASSILSGRNQPQHF

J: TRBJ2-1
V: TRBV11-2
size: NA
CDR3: CASSLEWGNGEQFF

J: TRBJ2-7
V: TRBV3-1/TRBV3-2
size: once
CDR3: CASSQAIREGYLSYEQYF

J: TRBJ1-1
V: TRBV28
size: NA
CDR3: CASSRGGGTEAFF

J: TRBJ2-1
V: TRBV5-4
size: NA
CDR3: CASSGSGTSYNEQFF

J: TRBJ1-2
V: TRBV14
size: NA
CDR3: CASSVPSPPPYGYTF

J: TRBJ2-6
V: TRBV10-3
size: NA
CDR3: CAIRDSQIPGANVLTF

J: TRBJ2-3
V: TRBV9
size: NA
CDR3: CASSVDAARGDTQYF

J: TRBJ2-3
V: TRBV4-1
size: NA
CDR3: CASSQDDLAGGLKFNTDTQYF

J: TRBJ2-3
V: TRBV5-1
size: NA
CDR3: CASSWDRGSDTQYF

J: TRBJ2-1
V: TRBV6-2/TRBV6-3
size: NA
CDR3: CASSHIPVRGPRYNEQFF

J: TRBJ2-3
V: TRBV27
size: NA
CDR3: CASSIHSGTSGDTQYF

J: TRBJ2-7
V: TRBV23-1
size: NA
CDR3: CASSQSWVCEQYF